Each of the 9 T cell receptor beta chains below was sequenced from the same sample in a study of siplizumab effects on memory and regulatory T cells. The assay was immunoSEQ multiplex PCR, and TCRdb's table has in-frame clones only and misses some. The sample consists of 80,000 to 95,000 clones, roughly 94% of them appearing once. The sequenced sample was CD8+ T cells sorted from blood. The receptors stem from a human donor in good health.

This rearrangement joins TRBV5-8 to TRBJ2-7; D uncertain. The V gene's germline CDR1 is SGHTS and CDR2 YDEGEE. There are 16 residues in the CDR3. Trimming took 5 bases from V and 6 from J, leaving 24 bases between them. CDR3 in amino acids: CASRRTGVSSPLEQYF. The CDR3 coding sequence is TGTGCCAGCAGACGGACCGGCGTCTCCTCACCCCTCGAGCAGTACTTC.

J is TRBJ1-1 and V is TRBV28; a possible D gene is TRBD1 (6 bases). Per the germline V gene, CDR1 is MDHEN and CDR2 is SYDVKM. The CDR3 has 13 residues. Trimming removed 6 bases from V and 4 bases from J, with 12 bases in between. In DNA, the CDR3 is TGTGCCAGCAGGGGAACAGGGACCACTGAAGCTTTCTTT. Its translation: CASRGTGTTEAFF. Looking up the rest from reference TRBV28 and TRBJ1-1 gives the full variable domain: DVKVTQSSRYLVKRTGEKVFLECVQDMDHENMFWYRQDPGLGLRLIYFSYDVKMKEKGDIPEGYSVSREKKERFSLILESASTNQTSMYLCASRGTGTTEAFFGQGTRLTVV.

Here the CDR3 reads CASSLGQGNTEAFF. Written as DNA, the CDR3 is TGTGCCAGCAGTTTAGGACAGGGGAACACTGAAGCTTTCTTT. This chain links TRBV6-5 with TRBJ1-1; TRBD1 agrees at 8 bases. V dropped 4 bases and J dropped 1; count of bases not matched to a gene: 2. The CDR3 is 14 residues long. CDR1 and CDR2 (germline): MNHEY, SVGAGI.

J is TRBJ2-5 and V is TRBV25-1, with 9 positions matching TRBD2. This CDR3 is 17 amino acids long. J lost 1 base, V lost 2 bases, and 8 bases had no gene match. Germline V gene sequence: CDR1 MGHDK, CDR2 SYGVNS. The CDR3 DNA reads TGTGCCAGCAGTGAACCCGGACTAGCGCTCGGCCAAGAGACCCAGTACTTC. It is translated as CASSEPGLALGQETQYF.

J is TRBJ1-3 and V is TRBV5-1, with D tentatively TRBD1 (5 bases). This CDR3 has 16 residues. Trimming removed 0 bases from V and 0 bases from J, with 10 bases in between. Germline lookup yields CDR1 SGHRS and CDR2 YFSETQ. The CDR3 protein is CASSLGVGGSGNTIYF. CDR3 nucleotides: TGCGCCAGCAGCTTGGGTGTGGGGGGCTCTGGAAACACCATATATTTT.

Written as DNA, the CDR3 is TGTGCCAGCAGTTTATGGGACAGGAACATGAACACTGAAGCTTTCTTT. Protein sequence: CASSLWDRNMNTEAFF. The chain employs TRBV28 and TRBJ1-1; 7 bases map to TRBD1. Germline V gene data show CDR1 as MDHEN and CDR2 as SYDVKM. The CDR3 contains 16 residues. The junction had 4 bases not matched to a gene; V was cut back by 0 bases and J by 0 bases.

This clone showed up just a few times. The gene calls are TRBV7-6 and TRBJ1-1; D is uncertain. V lost 1 base, J lost 5 bases, and 8 bases lay in between. The CDR3 runs to 13 residues. Germline loops: CDR1 SGHVS, CDR2 FNYEAQ. The CDR3 here is CASSLEILTEAFF. The CDR3 DNA is TGTGCCAGCAGCTTAGAGATCCTGACTGAAGCTTTCTTT.

This chain connects TRBV9 to TRBJ2-7; perhaps D is TRBD1 or TRBD2 (7 bases each). From germline, CDR1 is SGDLS and CDR2 YYNGEE. Trimming removed 4 bases from V and 5 bases from J, with 22 bases in between. This CDR3 is built from 16 residues. The CDR3 coding sequence is TGTGCCAGCAGCCCAGGGGGGGGACTCCAGGGCAACGAGCAGTACTTC. Translating gives CASSPGGGLQGNEQYF.

Comments on this clone: Within the sample, other DNA sequences also encode this same CDR3. The J gene is TRBJ1-1, the V gene TRBV19; D unresolved. The germline V gene has CDR1 LNHDA and CDR2 SQIVND (reference sequence). V lost 3 bases to trimming and J lost 2 bases, with 4 bases between them. This CDR3 is built from 12 residues. CDR3 residues: CASSIGNTEAFF. The CDR3 coding sequence is TGTGCCAGTAGTATCGGAAACACTGAAGCTTTCTTT.